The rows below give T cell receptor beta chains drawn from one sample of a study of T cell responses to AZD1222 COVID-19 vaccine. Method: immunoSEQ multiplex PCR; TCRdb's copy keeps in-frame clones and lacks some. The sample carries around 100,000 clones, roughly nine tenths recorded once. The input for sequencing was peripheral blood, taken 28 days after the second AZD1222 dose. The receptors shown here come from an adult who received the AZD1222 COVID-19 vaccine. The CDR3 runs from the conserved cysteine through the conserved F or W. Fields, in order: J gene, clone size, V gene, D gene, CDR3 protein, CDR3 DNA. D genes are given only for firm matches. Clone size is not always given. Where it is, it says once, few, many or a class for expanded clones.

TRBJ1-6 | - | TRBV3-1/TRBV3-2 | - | CASSPQGHNSPLHF | TGTGCCAGCAGCCCGCAGGGGCATAATTCACCCCTCCACTTT
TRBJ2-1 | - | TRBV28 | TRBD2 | CASSWGEGGRYNEQFF | TGTGCCAGCAGTTGGGGGGAGGGCGGGCGCTACAATGAGCAGTTCTTC
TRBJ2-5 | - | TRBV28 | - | CASSIRETQYF | TGTGCCAGCAGTATACGAGAGACCCAGTACTTC
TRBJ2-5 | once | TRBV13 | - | CASSHRLEETQYF | TGTGCCAGCAGCCACAGACTAGAAGAGACCCAGTACTTC
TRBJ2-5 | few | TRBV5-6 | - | CASSLGFGRAETQYF | TGTGCCAGCAGCTTGGGATTCGGCAGGGCGGAGACCCAGTACTTC
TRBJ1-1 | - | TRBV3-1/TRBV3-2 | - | CASSLGNSPEAFF | TGTGCCAGCAGTTTGGGAAACTCTCCTGAAGCTTTCTTT
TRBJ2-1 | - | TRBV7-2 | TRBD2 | CASRTSVTYNEQFF | TGTGCCAGCAGGACTAGCGTAACATACAATGAGCAGTTCTTC
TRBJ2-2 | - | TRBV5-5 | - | CASSLVYLVSYTGELFF | TGTGCCAGCAGCTTGGTTTATTTGGTCAGCTACACCGGGGAGCTGTTTTTT
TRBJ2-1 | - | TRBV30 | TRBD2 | CAWSAATSGNARGNEQFF | TGTGCCTGGAGTGCAGCTACTAGCGGGAACGCCCGGGGGAATGAGCAGTTCTTC
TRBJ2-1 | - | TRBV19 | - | CASMGRSSYNEQFF | TGTGCCAGTATGGGACGCAGCTCCTACAATGAGCAGTTCTTC
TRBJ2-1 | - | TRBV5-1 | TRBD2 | CASSPPTSGIHNEQFF | TGCGCCAGCAGCCCCCCTACTAGCGGGATCCACAATGAGCAGTTCTTC
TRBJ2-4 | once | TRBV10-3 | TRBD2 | CAISESTSVSLAKNIQYF | TGTGCCATCAGTGAGTCGACTAGCGTAAGTCTAGCCAAAAACATTCAGTACTTC
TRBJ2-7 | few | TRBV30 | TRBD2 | CAWSVGLAGDLAYEQYF | TGTGCCTGGAGTGTAGGGCTAGCGGGAGATCTCGCCTACGAGCAGTACTTC
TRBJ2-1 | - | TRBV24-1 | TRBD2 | CATSGPGTSGRAYEQFF | TGTGCCACCAGTGGACCCGGGACTAGCGGGAGGGCTTATGAGCAGTTCTTC
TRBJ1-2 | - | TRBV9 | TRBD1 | CASSQDRGLIYGYTF | TGTGCCAGCAGCCAAGACAGGGGGCTAATCTATGGCTACACCTTC
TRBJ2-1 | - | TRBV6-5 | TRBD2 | CASSRTSGRVNEQFF | TGTGCCAGCAGTAGGACTAGCGGGAGAGTAAATGAGCAGTTCTTC
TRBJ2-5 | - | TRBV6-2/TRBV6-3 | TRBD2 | CASSYGLAKETQYF | TGTGCCAGCAGTTACGGACTAGCCAAAGAGACCCAGTACTTC
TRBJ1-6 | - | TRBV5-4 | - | CASSPGRRDYNSPLHF | TGTGCCAGCAGCCCGGGACGGAGAGACTATAATTCACCCCTCCACTTT
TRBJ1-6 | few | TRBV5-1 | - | CASSLGEFSHPLHF | TGCGCCAGCAGCTTGGGGGAGTTTAGCCATCCCCTCCACTTT
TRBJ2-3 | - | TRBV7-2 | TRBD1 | CASSPTGVENTQYF | TGTGCCAGCAGCCCGACAGGGGTGGAGAATACGCAGTATTTT
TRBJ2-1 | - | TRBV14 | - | CASSQESYYNEQFF | TGTGCCAGCAGCCAAGAATCGTACTACAATGAGCAGTTCTTC
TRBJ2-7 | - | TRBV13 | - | CASSLGRATYEQYF | TGTGCCAGCAGCTTAGGCAGGGCTACCTACGAGCAGTACTTC
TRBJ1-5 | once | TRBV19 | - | CASSIVGGLGNQPQHF | TGTGCCAGTAGTATTGTGGGGGGGTTGGGCAATCAGCCCCAGCATTTT